The rows below give T cell receptor beta chains drawn from one sample of a study of blood T cell repertoires in COVID-19. Profiling relied on immunoSEQ multiplex PCR, and the TCRdb table lists in-frame clones only, not all of them. The table has more than 200,000 clones, about 89% seen once. Input material: PBMCs or T cells enriched from blood (not recorded which). These receptors originate from a woman younger than 30 who had recovered from COVID-19. The CDR3 runs from the conserved cysteine through the conserved F or W. D genes are given only for firm matches. Clone size appears in some rows only: once, few, many, or a class for an expanded clone.

>once|17|TRBV13|TRBD2|TRBJ2-1
TGTGCCAGCAGCTCCAATCTACTAGCGGGGGGTAACAATGAGCAGTTCTTC
CASSSNLLAGGNNEQFF
>NA|17|TRBV25-1|NA|TRBJ1-3
TGTGCCAGCAGTGGCGAACGAACAGGGAAATTAGGAAACACCATATATTTT
CASSGERTGKLGNTIYF
>NA|11|TRBV29-1|NA|TRBJ1-2
TGCAGCGCGGACCAGGGAAATGGCTACACCTTC
CSADQGNGYTF
>NA|15|TRBV18|TRBD1|TRBJ2-7
TGTGCCAGCTCACCCGTTGGGACAGGGATGTACGAGCAGTACTTC
CASSPVGTGMYEQYF
>NA|13|TRBV2|NA|TRBJ1-5
TGTGCCAGCACCGCAGTTAGCAATCAGCCCCAGCATTTT
CASTAVSNQPQHF
>NA|18|TRBV4-1|TRBD1|TRBJ1-6
TGCGCCAGCAGCCCAGCGACCTTTGGGACAGGGAGCAATTCACCCCTCCACTTT
CASSPATFGTGSNSPLHF
>NA|12|TRBV7-8|NA|TRBJ1-6
TGTGCCAGCAGCACGCAGGGTTCACCCCTCCACTTT
CASSTQGSPLHF
>once|16|TRBV6-2/TRBV6-3|TRBD1|TRBJ2-5
TGTGCCAGCAGTAAAAACAGGGGGATTCAAAGTGAGACCCAGTACTTC
CASSKNRGIQSETQYF
>NA|18|TRBV19|NA|TRBJ1-1
TGTGCCAGTAGTATGGGTAGTTCGCGCTGGGGCGGGAACACTGAAGCTTTCTTT
CASSMGSSRWGGNTEAFF
>NA|13|TRBV27|NA|TRBJ1-5
TGTGCCAGCAGTTTAATCCTCAATCAGCCCCAGCATTTT
CASSLILNQPQHF
>NA|14|TRBV27|TRBD1|TRBJ1-2
TGTGCCAGCAGTAGAACTAGGGGGCTTTCGGGCTACACCTTC
CASSRTRGLSGYTF
>once|13|TRBV10-3|TRBD2|TRBJ2-3
TGTGCCATCAGTTTCCGGGAGGGCGATACGCAGTATTTT
CAISFREGDTQYF
>NA|15|TRBV7-3|TRBD1|TRBJ2-5
TGTGCCAGCAGCTTAACGGGACAGACTGACGGGACCCAGTACTTC
CASSLTGQTDGTQYF
>NA|14|TRBV19|TRBD1|TRBJ2-7
TGTGCCACCCGGCGACAGGGGGGGGGACACGAGCAGTACTTC
CATRRQGGGHEQYF
>NA|14|TRBV3-1/TRBV3-2|NA|TRBJ2-1
TGTGCCAGCAGCCACTACCGGAGCTACAATGAGCAGTTCTTC
CASSHYRSYNEQFF
>NA|16|TRBV19|NA|TRBJ1-2
TGTGCCAGTACCCCCTTCCCGGAAAGACCGGGATATGGCTACACCTTC
CASTPFPERPGYGYTF
>NA|13|TRBV11-2|TRBD1|TRBJ2-7
TGTGCCAGCAGCTCGGGACAGAACTACGAGCAGTACTTC
CASSSGQNYEQYF
>NA|15|TRBV18|TRBD2|TRBJ2-1
TGTGCCAGCTCACCACCTTCCCTAGCGGGAGATGAGCAGTTCTTC
CASSPPSLAGDEQFF
>NA|16|TRBV18|TRBD1|TRBJ1-2
TGTGCCAGCTCATACGATGCCGGACAGGGCTCCTATGGCTACACCTTC
CASSYDAGQGSYGYTF
>NA|15|TRBV9|NA|TRBJ2-2
TGTGCCAGCAGCCCATCCATATTGCGGGCCGGGGAGCTGTTTTTT
CASSPSILRAGELFF
>NA|13|TRBV12-3/TRBV12-4|TRBD2|TRBJ2-4
TGTGCCAGCAGTCCGGGGAAACTAGCGGTTCAGTACTTC
CASSPGKLAVQYF
>NA|13|TRBV10-3|TRBD1|TRBJ1-2
TGTGCCACGAGACAGGGGCCGGACTATGGCTACACCTTC
CATRQGPDYGYTF
>NA|14|TRBV4-3|NA|TRBJ2-7
TGCGCCAGCAGCCAAGATATGGGCGGGTACGAGCAGTACTTC
CASSQDMGGYEQYF
>NA|16|TRBV28|NA|TRBJ2-3
TGTGCCAGCAGTTTAGGTGGGACACTGAGCACAGATACGCAGTATTTT
CASSLGGTLSTDTQYF
>NA|16|TRBV7-8|TRBD1|TRBJ1-5
TGTGCCAGCAGCTTATTGGGACAGGGGGCGCGTAGGCCCCAGCATTTT
CASSLLGQGARRPQHF
>NA|11|TRBV6-6|NA|TRBJ1-2
TGTGCCAGCAAACAGGGCTATGGCTACACCTTC
CASKQGYGYTF
>NA|15|TRBV9|TRBD1|TRBJ1-1
TGTGCCAGCAGCGGACGGACAGGGAGGGACACTGAAGCTTTCTTT
CASSGRTGRDTEAFF
>NA|11|TRBV24-1|NA|TRBJ2-1
TGTGCCACCAGTGATTTATCCCGGCAGTTCTTC
CATSDLSRQFF
>once|15|TRBV6-1|TRBD1|TRBJ1-5
TGTGCCCCCCCCGGCGAGACAGGGGGCAGACAGCCCCAGCATTTT
CAPPGETGGRQPQHF
>NA|12|TRBV12-5|NA|TRBJ1-1
TGTGCTAGTGGTTTGGGGGGCGCTGAAGCTTTCTTT
CASGLGGAEAFF
>NA|15|TRBV10-3|NA|TRBJ1-2
TGTGCCATCAGTGAGTCGGCACAGGGAGCGGATGGCTACACCTTC
CAISESAQGADGYTF
>NA|14|TRBV5-4|TRBD1|TRBJ1-2
TGTGCCAGCAGCATTCCGCCAGGGGGCGATGGCTACACCTTC
CASSIPPGGDGYTF
>NA|15|TRBV28|NA|TRBJ1-6
TGTGCCAGCAGTCCGCCAGGTGACGGGGGATCACCCCTCCACTTT
CASSPPGDGGSPLHF
>NA|14|TRBV5-4|NA|TRBJ2-7
TGTGCCAGCAGCTTGGAAGGACTGTCCCACGAGCAGTACTTC
CASSLEGLSHEQYF
>NA|13|TRBV13|NA|TRBJ2-1
TGTGCCAGCAGCTTTTTCACAAACAATGAGCAGTTCTTC
CASSFFTNNEQFF
>many|11|TRBV12-3/TRBV12-4|NA|TRBJ2-7
TGTGCCAGCAGGCAGGGAGGCGAGCAGTACTTC
CASRQGGEQYF
>NA|14|TRBV14|TRBD2|TRBJ2-1
TGTGCCAGCAGCCAAGATTCTAGCGGGGGAAGCCTGTTCTTC
CASSQDSSGGSLFF
>NA|13|TRBV12-3/TRBV12-4|TRBD2|TRBJ2-7
TGTGCCAGCAGTTCTAGCGGGAACTACGAGCAGTACTTC
CASSSSGNYEQYF
>once|15|TRBV6-2/TRBV6-3|TRBD2|TRBJ2-1
TGTGCCAGCAGTTACGGACTAGCCGCTAACAATGAGCAGTTCTTC
CASSYGLAANNEQFF
>NA|12|TRBV29-1|NA|TRBJ1-2
TGCAGCGTAACAGGGCTTAACTATGGCTACACCTTC
CSVTGLNYGYTF
>NA|15|TRBV19|TRBD2|TRBJ2-1
TGTGCCAGTAGTATAACTAGCGGGGGCCAGGATGAGCAGTTCTTC
CASSITSGGQDEQFF
>NA|14|TRBV11-2|TRBD2|TRBJ2-1
TGTGCCAGCACCGCGTTGAGACTAGCGTTTGAGCAGTTCTTC
CASTALRLAFEQFF
>NA|12|TRBV10-1|NA|TRBJ1-5
TGCGCCAGCAGGATACTCAATCAGCCCCAGCATTTT
CASRILNQPQHF
>NA|16|TRBV18|TRBD1|TRBJ2-5
TGTGCCAGCTCAGCCACGGGACAGGGGGCAAAAGAGACCCAGTACTTC
CASSATGQGAKETQYF
>NA|13|TRBV19|NA|TRBJ1-4
TGTGCCAGTAGTTTCGAACAGGGTGGAAAACTGTTTTTT
CASSFEQGGKLFF
>NA|14|TRBV5-1|NA|TRBJ2-1
TGCGCCAGCAGCTTGGGGAGCTCCTACAATGAGCAGTTCTTC
CASSLGSSYNEQFF
>NA|16|TRBV5-1|TRBD1|TRBJ1-4
TGCGCCAGCAGGCCTACTGGGACAGATCGTTTTGAAAAACTGTTTTTT
CASRPTGTDRFEKLFF
>NA|12|TRBV11-2|NA|TRBJ2-1
TGTGCCAGCAGCCCCCAGGCGTATCTTTCGTTCTTC
CASSPQAYLSFF
>NA|14|TRBV28|TRBD1|TRBJ1-6
TGTGCCAGCAGTGGACAGGGGTATAATTCACCCCTCCACTTT
CASSGQGYNSPLHF